This T cell receptor beta chain was documented in a study of control samples from healthy donors and cancer patients. Sequencing was performed with immunoSEQ multiplex PCR; in TCRdb, only in-frame clones are kept and a portion is missing. The sample records over 100,000 clones, around nine tenths being singletons. As concerns this clone: The identical CDR3 is also encoded by other nucleotide sequences in the sample.

Germline V gives CDR1 MNHEY, CDR2 SVGAGI. The CDR3 is 12 residues long. Trimming shortened V by 3 bases and J by 5 bases, and 7 bases separated the two germline ends. This receptor was obtained from a man between 18 and 35 years old in good health. Sequencing was performed on blood. This chain uses TRBV6-5 with TRBJ2-5; maybe TRBD2 (6 bases). CDR3 DNA sequence: TGTGCCAGCAGTTATGGGGGGGAGACCCAGTACTTC. Residues: CASSYGGETQYF.